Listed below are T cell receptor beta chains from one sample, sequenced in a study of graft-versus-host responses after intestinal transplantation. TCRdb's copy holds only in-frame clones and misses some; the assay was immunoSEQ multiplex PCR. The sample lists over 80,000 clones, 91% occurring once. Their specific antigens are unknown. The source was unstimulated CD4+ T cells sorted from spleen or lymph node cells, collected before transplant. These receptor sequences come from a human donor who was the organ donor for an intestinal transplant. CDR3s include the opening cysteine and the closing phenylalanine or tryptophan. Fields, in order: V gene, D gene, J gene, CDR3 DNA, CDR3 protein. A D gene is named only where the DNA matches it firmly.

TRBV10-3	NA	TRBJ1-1	TGTGCCACGGGCGGGGGAATGAACACTGAAGCTTTCTTT	CATGGGMNTEAFF
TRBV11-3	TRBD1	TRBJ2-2	TGTGCCAGCAGCTTAGGACAGGGCTTGAACGGGGAGCTGTTTTTT	CASSLGQGLNGELFF
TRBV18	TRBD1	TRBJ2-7	TGTGCCAGCTGGAGACAGGGGTCAGGCTACGAGCAGTACTTC	CASWRQGSGYEQYF
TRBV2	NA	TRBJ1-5	TGTGCCAGCAGTGAAAAGGTAGGGGCGAGAGCCCAGCATTTT	CASSEKVGARAQHF
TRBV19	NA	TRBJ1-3	TGTGCCAGTAGTATAGTCGGGTCTCCTGGAAACACCATATATTTT	CASSIVGSPGNTIYF
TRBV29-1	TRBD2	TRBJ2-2	TGCAGCGTGACTAGCGGGGGGGTGATCGGGGAGCTGTTTTTT	CSVTSGGVIGELFF
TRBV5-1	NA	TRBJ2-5	TGCGCCAGCAGCTTGAGTTCGGGACAGCGGGTACAAGAGACCCAGTACTTC	CASSLSSGQRVQETQYF
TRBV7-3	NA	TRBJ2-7	TGTGCCAGCAGCTCCTCTGGGGGGGCCGAGCAGTACTTC	CASSSSGGAEQYF
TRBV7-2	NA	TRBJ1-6	TGTGCCAGCACGCGGACAGTGAGCTCCTATAATTCACCCCTCCACTTT	CASTRTVSSYNSPLHF
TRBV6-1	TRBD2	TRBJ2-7	TGTGCCAGCACGAGACTAGCGGGGGCCTACGAGCAGTACTTC	CASTRLAGAYEQYF